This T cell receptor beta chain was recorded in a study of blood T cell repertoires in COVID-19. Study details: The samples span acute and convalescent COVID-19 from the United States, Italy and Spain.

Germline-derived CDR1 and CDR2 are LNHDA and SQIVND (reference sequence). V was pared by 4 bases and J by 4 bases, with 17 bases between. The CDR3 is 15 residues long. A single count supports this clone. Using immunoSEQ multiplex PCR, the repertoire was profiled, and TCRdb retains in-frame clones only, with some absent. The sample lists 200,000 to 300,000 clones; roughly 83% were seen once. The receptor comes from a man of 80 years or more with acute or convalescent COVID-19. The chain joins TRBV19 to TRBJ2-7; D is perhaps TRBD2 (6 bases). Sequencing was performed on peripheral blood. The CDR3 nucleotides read TGTGCCAGTAGTAACCCTATGCCGGGGGAGTACGAGCAGTACTTC. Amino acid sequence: CASSNPMPGEYEQYF.